Given below is one TCR beta chain in context. The antigen is not known. TCRdb's copy holds only in-frame clones and misses some; the assay was immunoSEQ multiplex PCR. The table records roughly 20,000 clones, about nine tenths of them present only once. The V end was cut by 0 bases, the J end by 7 bases, with 10 bases between. Looked up from germline, CDR1 is SGDLS and CDR2 is YYNGEE. The length of the CDR3 is 14 residues. Blood CD4+ CD25-high CD127-low regulatory T cells supplied the genomic DNA template. These data are taken from a study of regulatory and conventional T cells in RAG deficiency. General study points: Patient subsets had shorter CDR3s; Omenn Treg-Tconv overlap exceeded 80%. Other subsets showed around 10-fold reductions, but Treg unique TCR beta sequences fell roughly 93-fold in these patients.

This sample also belongs to another study, concerning regulatory T cells. That work contributes: The PCR used 52 TRBV and 13 TRBJ primers.

The sample comprised Tregs sorted from blood. The TCR sequence derives from a human donor in good health. The chain joins TRBV9 to TRBJ1-4; a weak D match, TRBD1 (5 bases). This CDR3 reads CASSVGGDREKLFF. The DNA of the CDR3 is TGTGCCAGCAGCGTAGGAGGGGATCGTGAAAAACTGTTTTTT.